This TCR beta chain was retrieved from a study of blood T cell repertoires in COVID-19. Study-level background: The United States, Italy and Spain were the sources of the acute and convalescent COVID-19 samples. T cells, B-cell-depleted T cells, or PBMCs provided the cDNA or gDNA that served as material.

The germline V and J ends were trimmed by 2 bases and 7 bases, with 15 bases remaining between them. The germline V gene has CDR1 MNHNS and CDR2 SASEGT. This CDR3 is built from 15 residues. Self-reported history from a screening survey and questionnaire set each donor's cohort. This clone has just one count. Clones were sequenced by immunoSEQ multiplex PCR, and TCRdb holds only the in-frame ones, with some missing. The sample comprises roughly 220,000 clones, 65% to 90% of which are singletons, and roughly 3.8% rests with the top ten. The sequencing input was PBMCs or T cells enriched from blood (not recorded which). The genes are TRBV6-1 and TRBJ1-5, with D possibly matching TRBD1 (5 bases). The sequence derives from a woman between 40 and 55 years old with acute COVID-19. CDR3 protein: CASSESLQGGQPQHF. Written as DNA, the CDR3 is TGTGCCAGCAGTGAATCGCTGCAGGGCGGCCAGCCCCAGCATTTT.